A single sample is the source of the 16 T cell receptor beta chains below, sequenced in a study of T-cell memory formation after mild COVID-19. Using its own MiXCR run on the 5' RACE reads, TCRdb lists one record per CDR3 protein. Among 470,000 or so distinct CDR3 sequences listed, approximately 20% were seen once. The sequencing sample was made of PBMCs or a T cell subset sorted from them (not recorded which). Every receptor here comes from an adult woman who had mild COVID-19 (a few samples of this study predate the infection). Cell type and time point are not known.

This clonotype was detected ten times or more. The chain uses TRBV9 and TRBJ2-5, with TRBD2 identical over 12 bases. Germline-derived CDR1 and CDR2 are SGDLS and YYNGEE. CDR3 size: 15 residues. V lost 3 bases to trimming and J lost 5 bases; unmatched junction nucleotides: 5. The CDR3 nucleotides are TGTGCCAGCAGCGGAGGGACTAGCGGGCGTGAGACCCAGTACTTC. Amino acids: CASSGGTSGRETQYF.

This clonotype was detected ten times or more. This chain uses TRBV5-1 with TRBJ2-1; 11 nucleotides align to TRBD2. J was trimmed by 6 bases and V by 5 bases; bases with no gene match: 7. Germline V lookup: CDR1 SGHRS, CDR2 YFSETQ. The CDR3 runs to 15 residues. The CDR3 protein is CASSSLAGGPNEQFF. The CDR3 DNA reads TGCGCCAGCAGTAGTCTAGCGGGGGGTCCCAATGAGCAGTTCTTC.

V and J are TRBV5-6 and TRBJ2-4; TRBD1 might be the D (6 bases). This CDR3 region has 14 residues. V lost 2 bases to trimming and J lost 7 bases, with 13 bases between them. Germline V gene data show CDR1 as SGHDT and CDR2 as YYEEEE. CDR3 sequence: CASSLGGQINIQYF. The CDR3 DNA reads as TGTGCCAGCAGCTTAGGAGGACAGATCAACATTCAGTACTTC.

The rearrangement uses TRBV29-1 and TRBJ2-5; no clear D. V was cut by 0 bases and J by 1 base, with 3 bases left in between. The CDR3 has 12 residues. Germline CDR1 and CDR2: SQVTM and ANQGSEA. The CDR3 nucleotides are TGCAGCGTTGAAGACAGCCAAGAGACCCAGTACTTC. Its protein is CSVEDSQETQYF.

This clonotype has a handful of counts. The chain uses TRBV29-1 and TRBJ2-3; 8 nucleotides match TRBD1. The CDR3 is made up of 16 amino acids. CDR1 is SQVTM and CDR2 is ANQGSEA in the germline V gene. Unmatched junction bases numbered 8, after V lost 0 bases and J lost 3 bases. CDR3 DNA sequence: TGCAGCGTTGAAGATTTGTCCTGGACAGGGACAGATACGCAGTATTTT. Encoded protein: CSVEDLSWTGTDTQYF.

This clonotype showed up just a few times. The CDR3: CASNRDAVDEQFF. CDR3 nucleotide sequence: TGTGCCAGCAATAGGGACGCCGTCGATGAGCAGTTCTTC. This chain links TRBV12-3 or TRBV12-4 with TRBJ2-1, with D perhaps assigned TRBD1 or TRBD2 (5 bases each). This CDR3 region has 13 residues. The germline V and J ends were trimmed by 7 bases and 8 bases, with 15 bases remaining between them.

The rearrangement joins TRBV12-3 or TRBV12-4 to TRBJ2-7; tentative D call: TRBD2 (5 bases). The CDR3 spans 14 residues. The V and J ends lost 5 bases and 3 bases respectively, with 14 bases between them. The CDR3 DNA reads TGTGCCAGCAGTGCCAAAGGACGGGACTACGAGCAGTACTTC. Translated: CASSAKGRDYEQYF.

This clonotype showed up many times. The chain employs TRBV5-1 and TRBJ2-1; the match to TRBD1 covers 11 bases. From germline, CDR1 is SGHRS and CDR2 YFSETQ. This CDR3 is 18 amino acids long. Unmatched junction bases numbered 10, after V lost 0 bases and J lost 5 bases. CDR3 nucleotide sequence: TGCGCCAGCAGCTTGGTCCCGGGACAGGGGGGTCCTAACAATGAGCAGTTCTTC. Amino acids: CASSLVPGQGGPNNEQFF.

This clonotype was seen a handful of times. J is TRBJ2-7 and V is TRBV27, with 10 bases matching TRBD1. V lost 4 bases, J lost 0 bases, and 0 bases stayed unmatched. The length of the CDR3 is 14 residues. Germline loops: CDR1 MNHEY, CDR2 SMNVEV (reference sequence). CDR3 amino acids: CASSWTGGSYEQYF. The CDR3 nucleotides are TGTGCCAGCAGTTGGACAGGGGGCTCCTACGAGCAGTACTTC.

The V and J genes are TRBV7-3 and TRBJ2-3, with 11 bases aligning to TRBD2. In germline, CDR1 is SGHTA, CDR2 FQGTGA. CDR3 size: 16 residues. V lost 3 bases, J lost 2 bases, and 4 bases stayed unmatched. This CDR3 is CASSFNSGGDTDTQYF. CDR3 nucleotides: TGTGCCAGCAGCTTTAATAGCGGGGGGGACACAGATACGCAGTATTTT.

The chain links TRBV6-5 to TRBJ1-2; 7 bases are shared with TRBD1. The trim removed 6 bases at V and 4 bases at J, leaving 11 bases unmatched. CDR1 and CDR2 from the germline V gene are MNHEY and SVGAGI. There are 15 residues in the CDR3. CDR3 protein: CASRRSPGQSYGYTF. CDR3 DNA sequence: TGTGCCAGCAGGCGATCCCCGGGACAGTCCTATGGCTACACCTTC.

The table lists this clonotype with a few counts. The chain links TRBV2 to TRBJ2-1; 9 bases agree with TRBD1. Germline CDR1 is SNHLY and CDR2 is FYNNEI. With 6 bases clipped from V and 2 bases from J, the junction kept 5 bases outside the gene matches. This CDR3 contains 15 residues. In DNA form, the CDR3 reads TGTGCCAGCAGGCCCGACAGGGGGACCTACAATGAGCAGTTCTTC. Amino acids: CASRPDRGTYNEQFF. Looking up the rest from reference TRBV2 and TRBJ2-1 gives the full variable domain: EPEVTQTPSHQVTQMGQEVILRCVPISNHLYFYWYRQILGQKVEFLVSFYNNEISEKSEIFDDQFSVERPDGSNFTLKIRSTKLEDSAMYFCASRPDRGTYNEQFFGPGTRLTVL.

The rearrangement uses TRBV12-3 or TRBV12-4 and TRBJ1-2; D possibly corresponds to TRBD1 (6 bases). The CDR3 runs to 14 residues. Trimming removed 3 bases at V and 5 bases at J, with 13 bases between. This CDR3 is CASSFHPGVYGYTF. Written as DNA, the CDR3 is TGTGCCAGCAGTTTTCATCCAGGGGTTTATGGCTACACCTTC.

The chain recombines TRBV5-1 with TRBJ1-1; TRBD1 aligns across 10 bases. Germline lookup yields CDR1 SGHRS and CDR2 YFSETQ. The J segment lost 12 bases and the V segment lost 0 bases, leaving 8 bases of the junction unmatched. This CDR3 comprises 14 residues. The CDR3 loop reads CASSLEGTGVVPFF. In DNA form, the CDR3 reads TGCGCCAGCAGCTTGGAAGGGACAGGGGTTGTTCCTTTCTTT.

This clonotype was observed once. CDR3 amino acids: CASIHLAVLPPHRYNEQFF. As DNA, the CDR3 is TGTGCCAGCATCCATCTAGCGGTCCTTCCTCCCCATCGCTACAATGAGCAGTTCTTC. This chain links TRBV7-3 with TRBJ2-1; 7 positions match TRBD2. This CDR3 comprises 19 residues. After removal of 7 bases from V and 3 bases from J, the junction contained 21 bases not matched to a gene. Germline V lookup: CDR1 SGHTA, CDR2 FQGTGA. Full variable domain (missing parts from reference TRBV7-3 and TRBJ2-1): GAGVSQTPSNKVTEKGKYVELRCDPISGHTALYWYRQSLGQGPEFLIYFQGTGAADDSGLPNDRFFAVRPEGSVSTLKIQRTERGDSAVYLCASIHLAVLPPHRYNEQFFGPGTRLTVL.

The chain combines TRBV20-1 with TRBJ2-5; D possibly corresponds to TRBD2 (7 bases). Trimming took 0 bases from V and 6 from J, leaving 14 bases between them. Germline V CDR1 and CDR2: DFQATT, SNEGSKA (reference sequence). The length of the CDR3 is 14 residues. The CDR3 nucleotides read TGCAGTGCTAGAGATATTAAGGGGGGGCAGACCCAGTACTTC. Its protein is CSARDIKGGQTQYF.